This T cell receptor beta chain was identified in a study of human T cells and chemical hapten exposure. In the study overall: Small discrepancies in pooled library volume mainly accounted for the varying TCR yields per sample. Study conclusions and caveats: Expanded TCRs clustered into significantly more large CDR3 similarity groups than controls, the analysis revealed. PT1 expanded TCR counts and patch test score were linked, and their correlation was positive.

CDR3 length: 16 residues. Trimming at V came to 2 bases and at J to 6 bases, leaving 8 bases not matched to a gene. Germline V lookup: CDR1 MRHNA, CDR2 SNTAGT. This clonotype was seen a few times. The antigen is unknown. Time point indicated: patch test 1, 2 weeks after DPC sensitization. The sample's treatment: therapeutic diphenylcyclopropenone sensitization with weekly scalp DPC. Those who donated were patients with alopecia, 18 to 70 years of age, and suitable for DPC. From the RACE reads, TCRdb called clonotypes with MiXCR, one entry per CDR3 protein. The repertoire holds approximately 79,000 distinct CDR3 sequences, with 10% to 13% as singletons.

The sequence derives from a woman aged 45-60 years with alopecia areata. Some clones in this sample may be carry-over from other donors' samples. The specimen was whole blood, collected in connection with sensitization to the hapten diphenylcyclopropenone (DPC). This chain connects TRBV6-4 to TRBJ2-1; the match to TRBD1 covers 9 bases. CDR3 sequence reads: CASSDTPGQGGNEQFF. CDR3 coding DNA: TGTGCCAGCAGTGACACTCCGGGACAGGGAGGCAATGAGCAGTTCTTC.